This T cell receptor beta chain was obtained from a study of read filtering for tumor transcriptome and immune sequencing. The overall study: After DNase treatment, RNA was made into whole-transcriptome libraries. The study, taken as a whole, reports: RNA-seq captured clonotypes less deeply and reliably than IR-seq. Single-read clonotypes: roughly 81% of IR-seq clonotypes (roughly 4% of reads), 74.6% of RNA-seq clonotypes (less than 50% of reads).

This clonotype was observed at least ten times. The antigen remains undetermined. The library was built from 400 ng RNA with molecular barcoded adaptors for alpha/delta and beta/gamma chains. One entry per CDR3 protein results from TCRdb running MiXCR on the reads. In the table there are 25,000 to 35,000 distinct CDR3 sequences, about 18% of which are singletons. V lost 6 bases and J lost 2; bases outside the gene matches: 5. CDR1 is DFQATT, CDR2 SNEGSKA, per germline (reference sequence). This CDR3 contains 13 residues. At the time of active disease, bone marrow was collected from every patient. The chain couples TRBV20-1 to TRBJ2-3; 7 positions agree with TRBD1. The sample consisted of a population of CD138-negative cells sorted from bone marrow. This TCR derives from a donor at least 40 years old with multiple myeloma. The chain's CDR3 is CSAWDSHTDTQYF. CDR3 bases: TGCAGTGCCTGGGACAGCCACACAGATACGCAGTATTTT.